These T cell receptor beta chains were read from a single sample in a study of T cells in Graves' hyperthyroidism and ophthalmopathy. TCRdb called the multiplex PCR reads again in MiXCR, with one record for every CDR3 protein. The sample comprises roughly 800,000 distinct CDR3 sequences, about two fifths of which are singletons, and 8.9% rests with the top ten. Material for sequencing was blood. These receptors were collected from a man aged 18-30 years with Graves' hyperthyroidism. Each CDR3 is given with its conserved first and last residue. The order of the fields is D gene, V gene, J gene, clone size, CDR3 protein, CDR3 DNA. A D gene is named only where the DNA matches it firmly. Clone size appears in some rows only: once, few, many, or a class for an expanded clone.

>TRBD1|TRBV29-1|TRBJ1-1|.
CSVAGGPEAEAIF
TGTAGCGTTGCAGGGGGCCCAGAAGCCGAAGCTATCTTT
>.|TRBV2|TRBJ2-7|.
CTSSGGTPNGQYF
TGTACCAGCAGTGGAGGGACTCCAAACGGGCAGTACTTC
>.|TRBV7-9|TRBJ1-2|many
CASSPATVGYTF
TGTGCCAGCAGCCCGGCTACAGTTGGCTACACCTTC
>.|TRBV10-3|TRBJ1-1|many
CAISEFRDLRNTEAFF
TGTGCCATCAGTGAGTTCCGTGACTTAAGGAACACTGAAGCTTTCTTT
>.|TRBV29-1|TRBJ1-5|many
CSVAGANQPQHF
TGCAGCGTTGCAGGGGCCAATCAGCCCCAGCATTTT
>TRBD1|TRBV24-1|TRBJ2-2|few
CASPHRGNTGELFF
TGTGCCAGCCCCCACAGGGGAAACACCGGGGAGCTGTTTTTT
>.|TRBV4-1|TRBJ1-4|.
CASSQVSRAGSNEKLFF
TGCGCCAGCAGCCAAGTTAGCAGGGCGGGCAGCAATGAAAAACTGTTTTTT
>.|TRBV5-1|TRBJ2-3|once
CASSSRGDTQYF
TGCGCCAGCAGCTCCAGGGGAGATACGCAGTATTTT
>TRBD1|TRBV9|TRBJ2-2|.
CASSISGTGNHGELFF
TGTGCCAGCAGCATTTCCGGGACAGGGAACCACGGGGAGCTGTTTTTT
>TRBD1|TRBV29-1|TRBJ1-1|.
CSVEGSTGLVTEAFF
TGCAGCGTTGAAGGGTCGACAGGGTTGGTGACTGAAGCTTTCTTT
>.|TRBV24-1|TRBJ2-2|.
CAASASQLESGELFF
TGTGCCGCCAGTGCCTCTCAACTAGAATCCGGGGAGCTGTTTTTT
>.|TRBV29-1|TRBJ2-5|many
CSVEGKQETQYF
TGCAGCGTTGAAGGAAAGCAAGAGACCCAGTACTTC
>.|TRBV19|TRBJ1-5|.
CASRDGGRNNQPQHF
TGTGCCAGTAGAGATGGGGGACGGAATAATCAGCCCCAGCATTTT
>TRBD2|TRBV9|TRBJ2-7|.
CASSVGAGVPYEQYF
TGTGCCAGCAGCGTAGGAGCGGGAGTACCCTACGAGCAGTACTTC
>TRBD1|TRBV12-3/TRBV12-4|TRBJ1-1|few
CASTRPRGLNTEAFF
TGTGCCAGCACACGACCGAGGGGGCTGAACACTGAAGCTTTCTTT
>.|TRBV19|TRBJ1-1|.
CASTSWGREAFF
TGTGCCAGTACTTCCTGGGGTCGTGAAGCTTTCTTT
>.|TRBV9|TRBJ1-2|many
CASSARTDYGYTF
TGTGCCAGCAGCGCCCGGACAGACTATGGCTACACCTTC
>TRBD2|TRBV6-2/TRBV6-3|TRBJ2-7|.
CASSYRGGSSYEQYF
TGTGCCAGCAGTTACCGGGGCGGGAGTTCCTACGAGCAGTACTTC
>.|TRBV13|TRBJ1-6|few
CASSLDRANNSPLHF
TGTGCCAGCAGCTTAGACAGGGCAAATAATTCACCCCTCCACTTT
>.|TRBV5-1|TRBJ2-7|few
CASGTDPGSPETNEQYF
TGCGCCAGCGGTACCGACCCCGGAAGCCCGGAAACCAACGAGCAGTACTTC
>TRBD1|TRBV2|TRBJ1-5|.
CASRDGQGNQPQHF
TGTGCCAGCAGAGACGGACAGGGAAATCAGCCCCAGCATTTT
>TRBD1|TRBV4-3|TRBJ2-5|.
CASSHRRTGGRETQYF
TGCGCCAGCAGCCACCGCAGGACAGGGGGTCGAGAGACCCAGTACTTC